This T cell receptor beta chain was sequenced in a study of T cells expressing NK-cell markers. Germline CDR1 is LNHDA and CDR2 is SQIVND (reference sequence). This CDR3 contains 16 residues. With UMIs, 5'RACE template switching was used to make TCR beta cDNA. TCRdb re-analyzed the 5' RACE reads; it lists each CDR3 protein once, without DNA. The sample table includes 300,000 to 500,000 distinct CDR3 sequences. Sequencing was performed on blood T cells: a sorted CD56 or NKG2C T cell subset, CD4+ or CD8+ T cells, or bulk PBMC T cells (not recorded which). This sequence was found in a woman between 45 and 65 years old in good health. This chain uses TRBV19 with TRBJ2-1; the TCRdb call, TRBD2, lacks DNA for checking. The CDR3 sequence is CASSIGASGPWDEQFF.